The 26 T cell receptor beta chains reported below all come from one sample, sequenced in a study of blood T cell repertoires in COVID-19 (TCRdb year 2020). Library generation was performed with the immunoSEQ multiplex PCR assay. Entries here come from immuneACCESS through TCRdb and include only in-frame sequences with V and J called. Some clones fail to appear in such tables; in the studies checked, an unresolved V gene covers under half of the shortfall, and the cause of the remainder is unknown. The sample includes 25,000 to 35,000 clones, with around 85% observed a single time. Roughly 7.3% of the sample rests with the top ten. Sequences were obtained from peripheral blood. These receptors were obtained from a human donor in a cohort sampled during active COVID-19.

The chain couples TRBV29-1 to TRBJ2-3, with 7 positions matching TRBD2. V dropped 0 bases and J dropped 0; count of bases not matched to a gene: 0. Germline V lookup: CDR1 SQVTM, CDR2 ANQGSEA. CDR3 length equals 14 residues. CDR3 DNA: TGCAGCGTTGAAGAGCGGGAGAGCACAGATACGCAGTATTTT. Amino acid sequence: CSVEERESTDTQYF.

The chain recombines TRBV6-5 with TRBJ2-7; perhaps TRBD2 as D (5 bases). The CDR3 is made up of 14 amino acids. V shed 5 bases and J shed 2 bases, with 13 bases lying between them. Germline lookup yields CDR1 MNHEY and CDR2 SVGAGI. This CDR3 reads CASSLDPGTYEQYF. CDR3 bases: TGTGCCAGCAGTCTCGATCCCGGGACCTACGAGCAGTACTTC.

The V call is TRBV7-9, the J call TRBJ1-2; the match to TRBD1 covers 10 bases. Losses at the gene ends were 2 bases for V and 5 bases for J; bases not matched to a gene: 5. The germline gives CDR1 SEHNR, CDR2 FQNEAQ (reference sequence). The CDR3 consists of 15 residues. CDR3 DNA sequence: TGTGCCAGCAGCTTACAGACAGGGGGCTCGTATGGCTACACCTTC. It specifies CASSLQTGGSYGYTF.

This clone was seen a handful of times. This chain connects TRBV19 to TRBJ1-2; 7 nucleotides align to TRBD1. CDR1 and CDR2 (germline): LNHDA, SQIVND (reference sequence). The CDR3 consists of 14 residues. V lost 7 bases, J lost 4 bases, and 9 bases stayed unmatched. The CDR3 nucleotides are TGTGCCAGTAAGTTGGCAGGGGGGAGCTATGGCTACACCTTC. Translated: CASKLAGGSYGYTF.

Only one count was recorded for this clone. The chain uses TRBV19 and TRBJ2-3; 8 bases align to TRBD2. The ends lost 0 bases at V and 4 bases at J; junction bases unmatched: 3. The germline V gene has CDR1 LNHDA and CDR2 SQIVND (reference sequence). The CDR3 has 15 residues. The CDR3 coding sequence is TGTGCCAGTAGTATAGATAAGCGGGGGTCAGATACGCAGTATTTT. The encoded protein is CASSIDKRGSDTQYF.

The V call is TRBV5-6, the J call TRBJ2-7, with D possibly being TRBD2 (5 bases). The CDR3 runs 12 residues. The germline V gene has CDR1 SGHDT and CDR2 YYEEEE. Trimming removed 4 bases from V and 4 bases from J, with 9 bases in between. The CDR3 sequence is CASSLTGYEQYF. In nucleotides, the CDR3 is TGTGCCAGCAGCCTGACGGGGTACGAGCAGTACTTC.

The chain combines TRBV5-4 with TRBJ2-1; 9 positions match TRBD1. Unmatched junction bases numbered 13, after V lost 0 bases and J lost 12 bases. Germline CDR1 SGHNT, CDR2 YYREEE (reference sequence). This CDR3 is built from 16 residues. The CDR3 sequence: CASSLDRGQGLRGQFF. The DNA of the CDR3 is TGTGCCAGCAGCTTGGACAGGGGGCAAGGTCTCAGGGGGCAGTTCTTC.

The chain is built from TRBV6-5 and TRBJ2-7; a possible D gene is TRBD1 (8 bases). The V gene's germline CDR1 is MNHEY and CDR2 SVGAGI. V was trimmed by 6 bases and J by 2 bases, leaving 14 bases between them. The CDR3 runs to 14 residues. The DNA for the CDR3 is TGTGCCAGCAGGGGGGGGACAGGAACCTACGAGCAGTACTTC. Translated: CASRGGTGTYEQYF.

In its sample, this clone was seen once. The rearrangement links TRBV5-1 to TRBJ2-1, with 9 bases matching TRBD1. Germline assignment: CDR1 SGHRS and CDR2 YFSETQ. The CDR3 sequence is 16 residues long. The J segment lost 6 bases and the V segment lost 4 bases, leaving 11 bases of the junction unmatched. The CDR3 protein is CASSQGGTGFGNEQFF. The CDR3 bases are TGCGCCAGCAGCCAGGGGGGGACAGGGTTTGGCAATGAGCAGTTCTTC. Using reference TRBV5-1 and TRBJ2-1 for the parts outside the CDR3, the full variable domain is KAGVTQTPRYLIKTRGQQVTLSCSPISGHRSVSWYQQTPGQGLQFLFEYFSETQRNKGNFPGRFSGRQFSNSRSEMNVSTLELGDSALYLCASSQGGTGFGNEQFFGPGTRLTVL.

The table lists this clone with a few counts. The V gene is TRBV29-1, the J gene TRBJ2-2; D unresolved. CDR3 length: 15 residues. Trimming cost V 5 bases and J 5 bases, with 18 bases left between them. CDR1 and CDR2 from the germline V gene are SQVTM and ANQGSEA. CDR3 residues: CSVRFRRYSTGELFF. The CDR3, as DNA: TGCAGCGTTAGATTCCGGAGATACTCGACCGGGGAGCTGTTTTTT.

J is TRBJ2-1 and V is TRBV12-5; no clear D. V was cut by 2 bases and J by 7 bases, with 6 bases left in between. There are 12 residues in the CDR3. Per the germline V gene, CDR1 is LGHNT and CDR2 is FRNRAP. The CDR3 DNA is TGTGCTAGTGGTTTGATCCGGAATGAGCAGTTCTTC. Its translation: CASGLIRNEQFF.

The chain is built from TRBV9 and TRBJ2-2; 7 bases fit TRBD1. CDR3 length equals 16 residues. With V trimmed by 0 bases and J by 3 bases, 5 bases remained unmatched. The germline gives CDR1 SGDLS, CDR2 YYNGEE. CDR3 sequence (DNA): TGTGCCAGCAGCGTAGCTAGGACAGGACACACCGGGGAGCTGTTTTTT. The encoded protein is CASSVARTGHTGELFF.

The V call is TRBV6-5, the J call TRBJ1-1, with TRBD1 matching 8 bases. The CDR3 consists of 13 residues. Germline CDR1 and CDR2: MNHEY and SVGAGI. With 11 bases clipped from V and 5 bases from J, the junction kept 10 bases outside the gene matches. In nucleotides, the CDR3 is TGTGCCGCCTCGACAGGGGTCGTTACTGAAGCTTTCTTT. Its translation: CAASTGVVTEAFF.

This clone has only a few counts. This chain links TRBV21-1 with TRBJ1-1. TRBV21-1 is listed as a pseudogene. CDR3 length: 11 residues. In DNA form, the CDR3 reads TGTGCCAGCGCGCATGAGACTGAAGCTTTCTTT. Its protein is CASAHETEAFF.

There are a few counts of this clone. The CDR3 sequence: CASSPGQGHQPQHF. The DNA of the CDR3 is TGTGCCAGCTCCCCGGGACAGGGTCATCAGCCCCAGCATTTT. The chain couples TRBV18 to TRBJ1-5, with TRBD1 matching over 9 bases. CDR1 and CDR2 (germline): KGHSH, LQKENI. The CDR3 extends over 14 amino acids. The junction had 5 bases not matched to a gene; V was cut back by 6 bases and J by 5 bases.

V is TRBV24-1 and J is TRBJ1-5, with D unclear. The CDR3 sequence is 13 residues long. The V end lost 0 bases, the J end lost 6 bases, and 5 bases lay between the germline ends. CDR1 and CDR2 from the germline V gene are KGHDR and SFDVKD. The CDR3 protein is CATSDLPGQPQHF. CDR3 nucleotides: TGTGCCACCAGTGATTTGCCGGGTCAGCCCCAGCATTTT.

This clone was observed a handful of times. The V gene is TRBV28, the J gene TRBJ1-3; D gene ambiguous. CDR3 size: 12 residues. Germline-derived CDR1 and CDR2 are MDHEN and SYDVKM. Trimming cost V 3 bases and J 10 bases, with 10 bases left between them. The CDR3: CASSFSGGTIYF. In nucleotides, the CDR3 is TGTGCCAGCAGTTTTTCCGGAGGTACCATATATTTT.

The chain has TRBV7-6 and TRBJ1-1, with D maybe TRBD1 (5 bases). Trimming pared 6 bases from V and 1 base from J, leaving 9 bases between. The germline CDR1 and CDR2 sequences are SGHVS and FNYEAQ. CDR3 size: 13 residues. The CDR3 DNA is TGTGCCAGCAGGATGACAGCGAACACTGAAGCTTTCTTT. Translating it yields CASRMTANTEAFF.

The gene calls are TRBV14 and TRBJ2-2; TRBD1 matches at 7 bases. The V gene's germline CDR1 is SGHDN and CDR2 FVKESK. This CDR3 has 15 residues. After removal of 4 bases from V and 6 bases from J, the junction contained 8 bases not matched to a gene. The CDR3 coding sequence is TGTGCCAGCAGCCGTTTAGACAGGGTAGCCGGGGAGCTGTTTTTT. Its protein is CASSRLDRVAGELFF.

The gene calls are TRBV7-6 and TRBJ2-7; 7 bases line up with TRBD2. The CDR3 runs to 14 residues. After removal of 8 bases from V and 1 base from J, the junction contained 8 bases not matched to a gene. CDR1 and CDR2 from the germline V gene are SGHVS and FNYEAQ. CDR3 nucleotides: TGTGCCAGCCGTACGGGGGAGGGGTCCTACGAGCAGTACTTC. This translates into CASRTGEGSYEQYF.

The J gene is TRBJ1-2, the V gene TRBV7-9, with 12 bases fitting TRBD1. V was clipped by 5 bases and J by 4 bases; unmatched bases: 5. The CDR3 sequence is 15 residues long. CDR1 is SEHNR, CDR2 FQNEAQ, per germline (reference sequence). CDR3 region: CASSLGTGGVYGYTF. The CDR3 nucleotides read TGTGCCAGCAGCCTCGGGACAGGGGGCGTCTATGGCTACACCTTC. The full variable domain, rest sourced from reference TRBV7-9 and TRBJ1-2, is DTGVSQNPRHKITKRGQNVTFRCDPISEHNRLYWYRQTLGQGPEFLTYFQNEAQLEKSRLLSDRFSAERPKGSFSTLEIQRTEQGDSAMYLCASSLGTGGVYGYTFGSGTRLTVV.

The V and J genes are TRBV19 and TRBJ2-6; D gene ambiguous. The CDR3 length is 14 residues. The V end lost 7 bases, the J end lost 0 bases, and 7 bases lay between the germline ends. Germline loops: CDR1 LNHDA, CDR2 SQIVND (reference sequence). CDR3 loop: CASKSSSGANVLTF. CDR3 DNA: TGTGCCAGTAAAAGTAGCTCTGGGGCCAACGTCCTGACTTTC. Drawing the rest from reference TRBV19 and TRBJ2-6, the complete variable domain is DGGITQSPKYLFRKEGQNVTLSCEQNLNHDAMYWYRQDPGQGLRLIYYSQIVNDFQKGDIAEGYSVSREKKESFPLTVTSAQKNPTAFYLCASKSSSGANVLTFGAGSRLTVL.

This clone has a single count. The chain employs TRBV19 and TRBJ1-5; a possible D gene is TRBD1 (5 bases). The CDR3 has 14 amino acids. The germline CDR1 and CDR2 sequences are LNHDA and SQIVND (reference sequence). The germline V and J ends were trimmed by 3 bases and 1 base, with 7 bases remaining between them. Here the CDR3 DNA reads TGTGCCAGTAGTATTAGACAGAGCAATCAGCCCCAGCATTTT. This sequence encodes CASSIRQSNQPQHF.

The chain carries TRBV9 and TRBJ2-7; TRBD1 matches at 9 bases. CDR3 length equals 14 residues. Per the germline V gene, CDR1 is SGDLS and CDR2 is YYNGEE. The J segment lost 3 bases and the V segment lost 6 bases, leaving 7 bases of the junction unmatched. CDR3 amino acids: CASNRMGQGYEQYF. For the CDR3, the DNA is TGTGCCAGCAACCGGATGGGACAGGGCTACGAGCAGTACTTC.

This sequence joins TRBV5-1 and TRBJ1-4; the match to TRBD1 covers 8 bases. Germline lookup yields CDR1 SGHRS and CDR2 YFSETQ. J gave up 6 bases and V 5 bases, and 15 bases lay outside the gene matches. The CDR3 has 17 amino acids. The chain's CDR3 is CASRKMRSGGLDEKLFF. The CDR3 region has the DNA TGCGCCAGCAGAAAGATGAGGTCAGGGGGCCTCGATGAAAAACTGTTTTTT.

The chain uses TRBV2 and TRBJ2-2; 11 bases are a match to TRBD2. Germline assignment: CDR1 SNHLY and CDR2 FYNNEI. V trimming: 4 bases; J trimming: 6 bases; junction bases outside the gene matches: 7. The CDR3 length is 16 residues. This CDR3 is CASSVLAGGKAGELFF. The CDR3 region has the DNA TGTGCCAGCAGTGTCCTAGCGGGGGGTAAAGCCGGGGAGCTGTTTTTT. Looking up the rest from reference TRBV2 and TRBJ2-2 gives the full variable domain: EPEVTQTPSHQVTQMGQEVILRCVPISNHLYFYWYRQILGQKVEFLVSFYNNEISEKSEIFDDQFSVERPDGSNFTLKIRSTKLEDSAMYFCASSVLAGGKAGELFFGEGSRLTVL.